This record concerns one TCR beta chain sequence. V gave up 3 bases and J gave up 2 bases; unmatched junction bases: 7. CDR1 and CDR2 (germline): SGHDT, YYEEEE. CDR3 length: 15 residues. This table comes from immunoSEQ multiplex PCR, and its TCRdb copy is limited to in-frame clones, with some not included. The sample includes around 77,000 clones, 70% to 85% of them seen just once. This entry belongs to a study of radiotherapy plus CTLA-4 blockade in lung cancer. Study details: Disease control reached approximately 30%, with objective responses in over 15%.

Receiving focal radiation plus CTLA-4 blockade with ipilimumab were patients who had chemo-refractory metastatic non-small-cell lung cancer. This clonotype originated in a human donor with non-small cell lung cancer whose response to radiotherapy plus ipilimumab could not be evaluated. This chain connects TRBV5-6 to TRBJ1-1, with 7 bases identical to TRBD1. The sequencing here drew on peripheral blood, taken from a patient treated with radiotherapy plus ipilimumab. The CDR3 region is CASSWYRGVNTEAFF. The CDR3 DNA is TGTGCCAGCAGCTGGTACAGGGGTGTCAACACTGAAGCTTTCTTT.